This T cell receptor beta chain is from a study of blood T cells in healthy people across ages. General study findings and limits: The unknown donor CMV status may have confounded expanded clonotype changes. Strong correlation existed between TCR beta diversity and naive T cell percentage.

Losses at the gene ends were 3 bases for V and 2 bases for J; bases not matched to a gene: 11. Germline loops: CDR1 SGHDT, CDR2 YYEEEE. The CDR3 consists of 17 residues. This clonotype showed up many times. Its antigen remains unidentified. Primed by a sample-barcoded 5' primer and a J-beta primer mix, a second PCR proceeded for about 6 to 12 cycles. Each CDR3 protein gets one entry after TCRdb re-called the 5' RACE reads with MiXCR. The table includes 600,000 or so distinct CDR3 sequences, approximately 30% detected once. The chain uses TRBV5-6 and TRBJ2-3; 8 nucleotides agree with TRBD2. The sequenced sample consisted of blood. The sequence came from a woman of 80 years or more in good health. CDR3 coding DNA: TGTGCCAGCAGCTCCGCTCGGGCGGGGGGTTTCACAGATACGCAGTATTTT. Its protein is CASSSARAGGFTDTQYF.